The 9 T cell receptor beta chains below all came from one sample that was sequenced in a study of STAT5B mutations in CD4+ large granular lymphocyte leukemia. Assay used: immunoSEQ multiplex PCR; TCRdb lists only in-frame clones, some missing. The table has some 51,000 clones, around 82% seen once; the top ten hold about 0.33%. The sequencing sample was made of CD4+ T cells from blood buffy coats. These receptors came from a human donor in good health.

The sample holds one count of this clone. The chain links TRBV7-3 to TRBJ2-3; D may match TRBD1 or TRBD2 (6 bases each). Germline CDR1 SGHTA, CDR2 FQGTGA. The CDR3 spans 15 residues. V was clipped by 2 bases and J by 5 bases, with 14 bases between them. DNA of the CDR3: TGTGCCAGCAGCTTATTCGGGGGCGCGGGAGATACGCAGTATTTT. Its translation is CASSLFGGAGDTQYF.

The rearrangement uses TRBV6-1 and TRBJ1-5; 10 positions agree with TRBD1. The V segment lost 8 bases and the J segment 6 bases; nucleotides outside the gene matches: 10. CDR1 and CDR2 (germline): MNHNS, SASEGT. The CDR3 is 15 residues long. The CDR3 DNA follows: TGTGCCAGCGGCCCCGGACAGGGGGGCCGTCAGCCCCAGCATTTT. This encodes CASGPGQGGRQPQHF.

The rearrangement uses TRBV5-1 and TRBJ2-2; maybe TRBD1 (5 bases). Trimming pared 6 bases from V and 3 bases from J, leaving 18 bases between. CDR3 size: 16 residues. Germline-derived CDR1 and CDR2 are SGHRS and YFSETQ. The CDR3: CASMKGADGYTGELFF. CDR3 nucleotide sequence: TGCGCCAGCATGAAAGGGGCCGACGGTTACACCGGGGAGCTGTTTTTT.

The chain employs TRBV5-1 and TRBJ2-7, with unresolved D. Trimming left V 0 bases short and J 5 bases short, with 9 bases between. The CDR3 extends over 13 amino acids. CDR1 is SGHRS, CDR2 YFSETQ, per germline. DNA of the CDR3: TGCGCCAGCAGCTTGGTGGGTTCCGACGAGCAGTACTTC. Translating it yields CASSLVGSDEQYF. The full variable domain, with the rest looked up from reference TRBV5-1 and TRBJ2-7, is KAGVTQTPRYLIKTRGQQVTLSCSPISGHRSVSWYQQTPGQGLQFLFEYFSETQRNKGNFPGRFSGRQFSNSRSEMNVSTLELGDSALYLCASSLVGSDEQYFGPGTRLTVT.

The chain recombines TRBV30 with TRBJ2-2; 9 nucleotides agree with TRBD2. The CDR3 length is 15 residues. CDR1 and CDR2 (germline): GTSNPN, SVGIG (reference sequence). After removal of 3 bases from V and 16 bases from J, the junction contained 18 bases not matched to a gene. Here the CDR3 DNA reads TGTGCCTGGAGCCTGTGGGAGCTAGCGGGGCCTCGGTGGTTTTTT. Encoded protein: CAWSLWELAGPRWFF.

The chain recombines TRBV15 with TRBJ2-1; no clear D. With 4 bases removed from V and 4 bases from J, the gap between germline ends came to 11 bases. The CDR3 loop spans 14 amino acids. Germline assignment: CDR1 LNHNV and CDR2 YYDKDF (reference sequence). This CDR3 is CATSTRTVYNEQFF. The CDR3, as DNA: TGTGCCACCAGCACACGGACCGTATACAATGAGCAGTTCTTC.

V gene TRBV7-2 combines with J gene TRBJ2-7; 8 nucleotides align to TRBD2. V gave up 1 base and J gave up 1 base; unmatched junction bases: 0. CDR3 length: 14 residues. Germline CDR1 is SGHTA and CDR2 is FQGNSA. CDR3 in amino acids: CASSLGLASYEQYF. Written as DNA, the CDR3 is TGTGCCAGCAGCTTAGGACTAGCGTCCTACGAGCAGTACTTC.

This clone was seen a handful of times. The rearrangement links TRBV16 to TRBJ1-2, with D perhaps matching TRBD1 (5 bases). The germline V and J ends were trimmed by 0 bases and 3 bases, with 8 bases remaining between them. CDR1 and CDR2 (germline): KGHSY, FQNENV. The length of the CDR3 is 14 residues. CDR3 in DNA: TGTGCCAGCAGCCAATCATGGGGGGACTATGGCTACACCTTC. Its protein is CASSQSWGDYGYTF.

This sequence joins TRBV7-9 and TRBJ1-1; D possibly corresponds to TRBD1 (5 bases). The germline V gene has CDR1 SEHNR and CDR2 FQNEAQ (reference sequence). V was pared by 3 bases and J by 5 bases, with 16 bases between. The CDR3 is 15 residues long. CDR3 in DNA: TGTGCCAGCAGCTTCGACTCCGGGGCCGGGACTGAAGCTTTCTTT. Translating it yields CASSFDSGAGTEAFF.